The rows below give T cell receptor beta chains drawn from one sample of a study of Ad26.COV2.S vaccination and SARS-CoV-2 variants. Only in-frame clones appear in the TCRdb table, and some are missing; sequencing was by immunoSEQ multiplex PCR. The sample holds roughly 350,000 clones, about 85% seen once. The input for sequencing was peripheral blood, taken in a trial of Ad26.COV2.S vaccine versus placebo. Source of these receptors: a person between 18 and 65 years old who received the Ad26.COV2.S COVID-19 vaccine or a placebo. Each CDR3 is given with its conserved first and last residue. The D gene is left open where the match is weak. Rows may omit the clone size; those that give it use once, few, many or a size class.

j_call	v_call	clone_size	d_call	cdr3_nt	cdr3_aa
TRBJ1-1	TRBV4-3	-	-	TGCGCCAGCAGCCAATCTAAGGGGCTTTTAGCTTTCTTT	CASSQSKGLLAFF
TRBJ2-2	TRBV28	once	-	TGTGCCAGCAGTTTAGGAGGGAACACCGGGGAGCTGTTTTTT	CASSLGGNTGELFF
TRBJ2-2	TRBV14	few	-	TGTGCCAGCAGCCAAGCGGAGGCAGGCCGCGGCACCGGGGAGCTGTTTTTT	CASSQAEAGRGTGELFF
TRBJ1-5	TRBV6-5	-	TRBD1	TGTGCCAGCCGGGACAGTACGGACAATCAGCCCCAGCATTTT	CASRDSTDNQPQHF
TRBJ2-2	TRBV5-1	-	-	TGCGCCAGCCGGAGAACACGGAACACCGGGGAGCTGTTTTTT	CASRRTRNTGELFF
TRBJ1-2	TRBV9	-	-	TGTGCCAGCAGCGCGACCGGAGGGGTTAACTATGGCTACACCTTC	CASSATGGVNYGYTF
TRBJ2-1	TRBV7-2	once	-	TGTGCCAGCAGCTTCAGGGGGGCGGGAGTATCCTACAATGAGCAGTTCTTC	CASSFRGAGVSYNEQFF
TRBJ2-1	TRBV2	-	TRBD2	TGTGCCAGCAGTGAATCGCCTAGCGGGGGGGCCGAGGAGCAGTTCTTC	CASSESPSGGAEEQFF
TRBJ1-5	TRBV6-2/TRBV6-3	-	TRBD1	TGTGCCAGCAGTTACGCAGGGGGTAGCAATCAGCCCCAGCATTTT	CASSYAGGSNQPQHF
TRBJ1-2	TRBV7-2	-	-	TGTGCCAGCAGCCCCGAGGGGGGTCCCTATGGCTACACCTTC	CASSPEGGPYGYTF
TRBJ2-7	TRBV15	-	-	TGTGCCACCATCACTAGCAGCCCCGGGGAGCAGTACTTC	CATITSSPGEQYF
TRBJ2-1	TRBV7-9	-	-	TGTGCCAGCAGCTTAGGTCCAGGGACGAACTACAATGAGCAGTTCTTC	CASSLGPGTNYNEQFF
TRBJ2-1	TRBV9	-	TRBD2	TGTGCCAGCAGCGTAGATGTGGGAGGGCCCGGGTACAATGAGCAGTTCTTC	CASSVDVGGPGYNEQFF
TRBJ2-3	TRBV5-1	-	-	TGCGCCAGCAGCTTCAAACAGGGGGGACCGGGACTAGCTTCGGATACGCAGTATTTT	CASSFKQGGPGLASDTQYF
TRBJ1-2	TRBV29-1	-	-	TGCAGCGTTGAAAGACAGACTATGGGGGAGAACTATGGCTACACCTTC	CSVERQTMGENYGYTF
TRBJ1-1	TRBV7-2	-	-	TGTGCCAGCAGCTTGGGTTTCTCTGAAGCTTTCTTT	CASSLGFSEAFF
TRBJ2-1	TRBV9	once	TRBD1	TGTGCCAGCACCCCTTCTCCCGGGACAGGGGGCAATGAGCAGTTCTTC	CASTPSPGTGGNEQFF
TRBJ1-5	TRBV30	-	-	TGTGCCTGGAGTGTAAGGGTAGGGGAGCCCCAGCATTTT	CAWSVRVGEPQHF
TRBJ2-7	TRBV3-1/TRBV3-2	once	TRBD2	TGTGCCAGCAGCCACCCGACTAGCGGGAGGCTGTACGAGCAGTACTTC	CASSHPTSGRLYEQYF
TRBJ1-6	TRBV6-2/TRBV6-3	-	-	TGTGCCAGCAGTTCCCCCCGCAGGACCAATTCACCCCTCCACTTT	CASSSPRRTNSPLHF
TRBJ2-1	TRBV11-2	-	TRBD2	TGTGCCAGCAGCTGGGGGGGACTAGCGGGAGTAAATGAGCAGTTCTTC	CASSWGGLAGVNEQFF
TRBJ2-1	TRBV11-1	-	TRBD1	TGTGCCAGCAGCGTGGGGACAGTCTACAATGAGCAGTTCTTC	CASSVGTVYNEQFF
TRBJ2-2	TRBV7-3	-	TRBD1	TGTGCCAGCAGGTTGGACAGGGGGTACGCCGGGGAGCTGTTTTTT	CASRLDRGYAGELFF
TRBJ1-2	TRBV28	-	TRBD1	TGTGCCAGCAGGATCGGGACAGGCTATGGCTACACCTTC	CASRIGTGYGYTF
TRBJ1-5	TRBV7-2	-	TRBD1	TGTGCCAGCAACAAACCGGGACAGAATCAGCCCCAGCATTTT	CASNKPGQNQPQHF
TRBJ2-4	TRBV21-1	-	-	TGTGCCAGAAGCATAGGGAAGCCTCGCGTGGCCAAAAACATTCAGTACTTC	CARSIGKPRVAKNIQYF
TRBJ1-2	TRBV5-8	once	-	TGTGCCAGCAGCTTGTTGGGGGCTGGCTATGGCTACACCTTC	CASSLLGAGYGYTF
TRBJ2-7	TRBV23-1	-	-	TGCGCCAGCAGTCTTAACGAGCAGTACTTC	CASSLNEQYF
TRBJ1-2	TRBV9	-	TRBD1	TGTGCCAGCAGTCTCCCAGGGGGGGTTGGCTACACCTTC	CASSLPGGVGYTF
TRBJ2-1	TRBV7-7	-	-	TGTGCTAGCAGCGTTAAGGGGGGGATACCATACAATGAGCAGTTCTTC	CASSVKGGIPYNEQFF
TRBJ2-3	TRBV5-1	-	-	TGCGCCACCACCCCGGAAGGTGACACAGATACGCAGTATTTT	CATTPEGDTDTQYF